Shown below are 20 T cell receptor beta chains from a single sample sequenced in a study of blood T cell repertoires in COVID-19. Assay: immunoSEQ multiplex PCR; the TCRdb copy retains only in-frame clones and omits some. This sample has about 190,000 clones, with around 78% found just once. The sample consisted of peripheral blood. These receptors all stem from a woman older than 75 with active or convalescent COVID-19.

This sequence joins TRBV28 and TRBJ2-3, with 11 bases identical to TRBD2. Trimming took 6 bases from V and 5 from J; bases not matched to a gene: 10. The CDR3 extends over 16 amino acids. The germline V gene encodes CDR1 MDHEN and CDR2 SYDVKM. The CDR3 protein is CASSRTSGLGGDTQYF. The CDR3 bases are TGTGCCAGCAGCCGGACTAGCGGGTTAGGGGGAGATACGCAGTATTTT.

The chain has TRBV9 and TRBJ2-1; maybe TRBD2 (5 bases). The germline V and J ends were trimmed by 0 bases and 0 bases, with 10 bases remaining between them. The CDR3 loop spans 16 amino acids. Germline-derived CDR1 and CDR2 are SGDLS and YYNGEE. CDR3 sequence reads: CASSVGRVSSYNEQFF. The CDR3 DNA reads TGTGCCAGCAGCGTAGGGCGGGTCAGCTCCTACAATGAGCAGTTCTTC.

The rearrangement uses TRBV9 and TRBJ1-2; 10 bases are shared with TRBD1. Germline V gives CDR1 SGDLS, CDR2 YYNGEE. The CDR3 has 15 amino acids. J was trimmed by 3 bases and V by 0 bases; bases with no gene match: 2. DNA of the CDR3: TGTGCCAGCAGCGTAGGACAGGGGGCACACTATGGCTACACCTTC. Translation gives CASSVGQGAHYGYTF.

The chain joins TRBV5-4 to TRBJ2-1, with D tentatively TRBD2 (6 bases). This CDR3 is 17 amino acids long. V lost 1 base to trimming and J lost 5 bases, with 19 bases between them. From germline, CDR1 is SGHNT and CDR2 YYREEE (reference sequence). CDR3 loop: CASSLFGGRMVDNEQFF. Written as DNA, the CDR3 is TGTGCCAGCAGCTTGTTCGGGGGACGCATGGTGGACAATGAGCAGTTCTTC.

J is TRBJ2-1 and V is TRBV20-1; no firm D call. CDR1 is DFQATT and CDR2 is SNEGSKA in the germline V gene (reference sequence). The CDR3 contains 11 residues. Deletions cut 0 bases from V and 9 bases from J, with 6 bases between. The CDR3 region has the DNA TGCAGTGCTAGAGATCGAGTTGAGCAGTTCTTC. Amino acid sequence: CSARDRVEQFF.

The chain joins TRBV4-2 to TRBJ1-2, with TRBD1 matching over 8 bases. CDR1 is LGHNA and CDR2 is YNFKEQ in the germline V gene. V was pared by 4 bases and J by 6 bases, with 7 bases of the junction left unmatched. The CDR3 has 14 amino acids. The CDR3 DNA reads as TGTGCCAGCAGCCGGGACAGGCTACAAAATGGCTACACCTTC. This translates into CASSRDRLQNGYTF.

The CDR3 protein is CASLGQGRYGYTF. For the CDR3, the DNA is TGTGCCAGCTTGGGACAGGGTCGGTATGGCTACACCTTC. The V call is TRBV28, the J call TRBJ1-2; 9 nucleotides match TRBD1. The V gene end was trimmed by 8 bases and the J gene end by 5 bases; junction bases not matched to a gene: 6. Germline CDR1 reads MDHEN; CDR2 reads SYDVKM. The CDR3 has 13 amino acids.

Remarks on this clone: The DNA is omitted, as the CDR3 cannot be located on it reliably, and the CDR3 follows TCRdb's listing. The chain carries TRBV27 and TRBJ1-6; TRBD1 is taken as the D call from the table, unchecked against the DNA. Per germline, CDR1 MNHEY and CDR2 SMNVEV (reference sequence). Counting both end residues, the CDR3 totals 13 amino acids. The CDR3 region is CASSFFGQAPLHF.

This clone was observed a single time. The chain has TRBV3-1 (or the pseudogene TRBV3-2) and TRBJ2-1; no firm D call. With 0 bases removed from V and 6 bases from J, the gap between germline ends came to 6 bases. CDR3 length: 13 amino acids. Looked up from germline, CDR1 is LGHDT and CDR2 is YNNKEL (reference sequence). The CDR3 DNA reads TGTGCCAGCAGCCAAGATCGGTCCAATGAGCAGTTCTTC. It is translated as CASSQDRSNEQFF.

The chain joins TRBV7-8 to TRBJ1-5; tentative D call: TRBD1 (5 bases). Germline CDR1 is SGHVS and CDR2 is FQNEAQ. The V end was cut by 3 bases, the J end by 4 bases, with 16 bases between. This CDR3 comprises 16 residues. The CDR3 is CASSFQDPGENQPQHF. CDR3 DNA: TGTGCCAGCAGCTTCCAGGATCCGGGGGAGAATCAGCCCCAGCATTTT.

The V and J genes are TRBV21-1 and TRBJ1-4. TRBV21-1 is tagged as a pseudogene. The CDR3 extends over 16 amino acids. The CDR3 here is CASSHKIQGGNEKLFF. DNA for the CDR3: TGTGCCAGCAGCCACAAAATTCAGGGAGGGAATGAAAAACTGTTTTTT.

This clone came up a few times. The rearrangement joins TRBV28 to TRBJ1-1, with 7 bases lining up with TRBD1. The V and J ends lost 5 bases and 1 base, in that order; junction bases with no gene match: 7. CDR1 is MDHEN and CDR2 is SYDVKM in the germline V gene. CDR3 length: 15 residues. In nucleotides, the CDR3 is TGTGCCAGCAGTCCAGGACAGGCACCGAACACTGAAGCTTTCTTT. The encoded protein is CASSPGQAPNTEAFF.

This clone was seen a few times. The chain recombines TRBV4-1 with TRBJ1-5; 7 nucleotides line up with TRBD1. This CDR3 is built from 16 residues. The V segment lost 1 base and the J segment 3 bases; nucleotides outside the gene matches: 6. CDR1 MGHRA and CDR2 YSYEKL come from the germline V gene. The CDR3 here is CASSQGVQGYNQPQHF. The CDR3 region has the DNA TGCGCCAGCAGCCAAGGAGTACAGGGGTACAATCAGCCCCAGCATTTT.

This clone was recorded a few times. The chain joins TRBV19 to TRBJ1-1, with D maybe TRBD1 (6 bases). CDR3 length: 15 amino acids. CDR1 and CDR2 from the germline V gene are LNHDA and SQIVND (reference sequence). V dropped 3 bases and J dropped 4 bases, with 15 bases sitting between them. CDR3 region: CASSIKDSYSTEAFF. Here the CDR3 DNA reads TGTGCCAGTAGTATTAAGGACAGTTACTCCACTGAAGCTTTCTTT. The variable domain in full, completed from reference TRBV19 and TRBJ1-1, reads DGGITQSPKYLFRKEGQNVTLSCEQNLNHDAMYWYRQDPGQGLRLIYYSQIVNDFQKGDIAEGYSVSREKKESFPLTVTSAQKNPTAFYLCASSIKDSYSTEAFFGQGTRLTVV.

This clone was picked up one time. The CDR3, as DNA: TGTGCCAGCAGTGAGATGGGACACTTGAACACCGGGGAGCTGTTTTTT. Encoded protein: CASSEMGHLNTGELFF. The chain has TRBV2 and TRBJ2-2, with a possible D match to TRBD1 (6 bases). V dropped 3 bases and J dropped 1 base, with 12 bases sitting between them. Germline CDR1 is SNHLY and CDR2 is FYNNEI. The CDR3 runs 16 residues. Full variable domain (missing parts from reference TRBV2 and TRBJ2-2): EPEVTQTPSHQVTQMGQEVILRCVPISNHLYFYWYRQILGQKVEFLVSFYNNEISEKSEIFDDQFSVERPDGSNFTLKIRSTKLEDSAMYFCASSEMGHLNTGELFFGEGSRLTVL.

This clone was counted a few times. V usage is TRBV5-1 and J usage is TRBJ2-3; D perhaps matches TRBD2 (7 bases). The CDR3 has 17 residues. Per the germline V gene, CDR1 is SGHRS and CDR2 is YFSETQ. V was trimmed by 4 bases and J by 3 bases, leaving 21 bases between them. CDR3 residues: CASSRSLGGQETDTQYF. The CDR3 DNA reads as TGCGCCAGCAGCAGGAGCCTCGGGGGGCAGGAGACAGATACGCAGTATTTT.

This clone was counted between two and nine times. DNA for the CDR3: TGTGCCAGCAAGGAACAGGGAATAGTTGGTCAGCCCCAGCATTTT. Its protein product is CASKEQGIVGQPQHF. This chain uses TRBV2 with TRBJ1-5; possibly TRBD1 for D (6 bases). Germline values: CDR1 SNHLY, CDR2 FYNNEI. The CDR3 runs to 15 residues. Between the trimmed V and J ends, which lost 7 bases and 6 bases, there was a span of 19 bases.

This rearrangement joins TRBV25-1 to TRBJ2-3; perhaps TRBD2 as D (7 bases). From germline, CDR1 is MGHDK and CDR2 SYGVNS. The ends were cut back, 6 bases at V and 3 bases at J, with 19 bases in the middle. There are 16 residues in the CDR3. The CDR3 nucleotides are TGTGCCAGCAGCCCCAGGGGAGGGGGGCGGACAGATACGCAGTATTTT. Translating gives CASSPRGGGRTDTQYF. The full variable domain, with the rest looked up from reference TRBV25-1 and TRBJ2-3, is EADIYQTPRYLVIGTGKKITLECSQTMGHDKMYWYQQDPGMELHLIHYSYGVNSTEKGDLSSESTVSRIRTEHFPLTLESARPSHTSQYLCASSPRGGGRTDTQYFGPGTRLTVL.

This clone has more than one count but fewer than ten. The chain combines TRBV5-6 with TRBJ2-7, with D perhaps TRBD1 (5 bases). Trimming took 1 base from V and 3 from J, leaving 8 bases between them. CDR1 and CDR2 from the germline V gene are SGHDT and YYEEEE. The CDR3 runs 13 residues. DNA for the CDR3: TGTGCCAGCAGCTTGCAGGGAAACTACGAGCAGTACTTC. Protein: CASSLQGNYEQYF.

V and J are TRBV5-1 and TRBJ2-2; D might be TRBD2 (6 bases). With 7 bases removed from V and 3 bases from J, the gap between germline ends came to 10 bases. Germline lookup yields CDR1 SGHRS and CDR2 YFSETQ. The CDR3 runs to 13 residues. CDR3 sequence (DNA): TGCGCCAGCCAAAGACTAGACACCGGGGAGCTGTTTTTT. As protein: CASQRLDTGELFF.